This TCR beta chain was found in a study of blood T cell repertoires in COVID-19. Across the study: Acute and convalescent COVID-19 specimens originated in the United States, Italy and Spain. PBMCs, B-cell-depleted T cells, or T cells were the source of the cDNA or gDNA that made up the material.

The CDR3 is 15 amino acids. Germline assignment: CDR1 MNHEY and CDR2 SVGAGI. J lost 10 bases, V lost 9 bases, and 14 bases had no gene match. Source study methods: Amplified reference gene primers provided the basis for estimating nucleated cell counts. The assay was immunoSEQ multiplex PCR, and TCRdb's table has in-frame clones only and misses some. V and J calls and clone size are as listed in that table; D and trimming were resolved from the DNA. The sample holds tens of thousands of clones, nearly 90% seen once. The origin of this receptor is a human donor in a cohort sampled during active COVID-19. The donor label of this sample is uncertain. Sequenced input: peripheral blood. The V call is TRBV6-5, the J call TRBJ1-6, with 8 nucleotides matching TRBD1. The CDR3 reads CASLAGQGIPSPLHF. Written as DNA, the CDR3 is TGTGCCAGTTTGGCCGGACAGGGTATTCCATCACCCCTCCACTTT.